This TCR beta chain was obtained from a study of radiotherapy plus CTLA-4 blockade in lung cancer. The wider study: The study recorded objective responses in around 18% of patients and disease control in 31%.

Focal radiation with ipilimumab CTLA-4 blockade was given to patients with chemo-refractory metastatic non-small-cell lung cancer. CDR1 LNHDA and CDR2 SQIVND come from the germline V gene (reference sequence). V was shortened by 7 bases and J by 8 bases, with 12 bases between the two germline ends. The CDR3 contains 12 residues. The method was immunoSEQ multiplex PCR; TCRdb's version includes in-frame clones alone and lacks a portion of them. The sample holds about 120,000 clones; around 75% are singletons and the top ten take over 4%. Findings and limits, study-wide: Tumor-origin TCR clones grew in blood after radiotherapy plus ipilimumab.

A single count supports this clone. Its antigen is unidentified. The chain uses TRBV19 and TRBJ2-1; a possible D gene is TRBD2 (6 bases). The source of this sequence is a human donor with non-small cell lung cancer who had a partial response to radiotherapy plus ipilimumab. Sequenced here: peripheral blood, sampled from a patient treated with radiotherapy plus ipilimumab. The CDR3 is CASTETGDEQFF. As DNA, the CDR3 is TGTGCCAGTACTGAGACGGGAGATGAGCAGTTCTTC.